This TCR beta chain came from a study of blood T cell repertoires in COVID-19. This table comes from immunoSEQ multiplex PCR, and its TCRdb copy is limited to in-frame clones, with some not included. The repertoire holds just over 300,000 clones, with about nine tenths as singletons. The receptor was isolated from a woman between 18 and 29 years old who had recovered from COVID-19. The specimen sequenced was PBMCs or T cells enriched from blood (not recorded which).

The CDR3 loop reads CASSDDRGGVEAFF. In nucleotides, the CDR3 is TGTGCCAGCAGCGACGACAGGGGAGGGGTTGAAGCTTTCTTT. The rearrangement joins TRBV7-9 to TRBJ1-1, with 8 bases lining up with TRBD1. This CDR3 is built from 14 residues. Germline values: CDR1 SEHNR, CDR2 FQNEAQ (reference sequence). V lost 5 bases and J lost 7; bases outside the gene matches: 9.